Listed here are 4 T cell receptor beta chains from one sample, sequenced in a study of shared clonotypes between healthy human individuals. The assay was immunoSEQ multiplex PCR, and TCRdb's table has in-frame clones only and misses some. Of around 2.1 million clones listed, 85% to 95% were seen once; the top ten hold under 2%. Selected positively for CCR7 and CD45RO-negative, naive CD8 cells excluded terminally differentiated effector memory CD45RA+ cells. The source material was naive CD8+ T cells from PBMCs. These receptors all come from a young man in good health. Some clones in this sample may be carry-over from other donors' samples.

The genes are TRBV4-1 and TRBJ2-2; D call uncertain. There are 14 residues in the CDR3. CDR1 MGHRA and CDR2 YSYEKL come from the germline V gene. V gave up 4 bases and J gave up 7 bases, with 13 bases separating them. Here the CDR3 reads CASSLGFFGGELFF. The CDR3 nucleotides read TGCGCCAGCAGCCTGGGCTTCTTCGGCGGGGAGCTGTTTTTT.

The V and J genes are TRBV2 and TRBJ1-2; the match to TRBD1 covers 10 bases. Germline trimming cut 9 bases from V and 6 bases from J; bases unmatched to any gene: 7. This CDR3 is 13 amino acids long. Germline V lookup: CDR1 SNHLY, CDR2 FYNNEI. CDR3 coding DNA: TGTGCCAGTTACCGGGACAGGGGCGATGGCTACACCTTC. The encoded protein is CASYRDRGDGYTF. Looking up the rest from reference TRBV2 and TRBJ1-2 gives the full variable domain: EPEVTQTPSHQVTQMGQEVILRCVPISNHLYFYWYRQILGQKVEFLVSFYNNEISEKSEIFDDQFSVERPDGSNFTLKIRSTKLEDSAMYFCASYRDRGDGYTFGSGTRLTVV.

V and J are TRBV7-9 and TRBJ1-1, with a tentative D call TRBD1 (6 bases). With 5 bases removed from V and 1 base from J, the gap between germline ends came to 11 bases. CDR1 and CDR2 (germline): SEHNR, FQNEAQ (reference sequence). This CDR3 contains 14 residues. The CDR3 here is CASSPWGANTEAFF. The CDR3 DNA reads as TGTGCCAGCAGCCCCTGGGGGGCGAACACTGAAGCTTTCTTT.

This clone turned up a few times. This rearrangement joins TRBV19 to TRBJ1-5; D is possibly TRBD1 (5 bases). V lost 5 bases and J 6 bases, leaving 11 bases between the germline ends. Per the germline V gene, CDR1 is LNHDA and CDR2 is SQIVND (reference sequence). The CDR3 is 13 amino acids. The CDR3 spells CASSWGDGQPQHF. DNA of the CDR3: TGTGCCAGTAGTTGGGGGGACGGTCAGCCCCAGCATTTT.